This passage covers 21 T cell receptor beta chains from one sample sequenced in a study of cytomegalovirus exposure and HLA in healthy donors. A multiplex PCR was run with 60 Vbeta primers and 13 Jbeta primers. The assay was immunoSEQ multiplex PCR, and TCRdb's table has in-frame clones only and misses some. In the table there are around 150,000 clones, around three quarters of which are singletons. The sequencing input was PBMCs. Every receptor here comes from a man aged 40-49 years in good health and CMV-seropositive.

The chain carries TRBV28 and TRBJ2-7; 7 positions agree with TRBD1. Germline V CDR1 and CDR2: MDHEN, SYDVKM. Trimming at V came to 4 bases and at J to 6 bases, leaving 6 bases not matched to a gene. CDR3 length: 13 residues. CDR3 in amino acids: CASSYTSGGEQYF. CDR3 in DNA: TGTGCCAGCAGTTACACCTCAGGGGGCGAGCAGTACTTC.

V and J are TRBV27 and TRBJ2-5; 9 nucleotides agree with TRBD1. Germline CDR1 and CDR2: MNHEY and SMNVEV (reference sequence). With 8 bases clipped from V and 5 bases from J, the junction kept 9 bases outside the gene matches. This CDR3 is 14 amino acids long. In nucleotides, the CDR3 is TGTGCCAGCGGCAGACAGGGGGTAACTGAGACCCAGTACTTC. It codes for CASGRQGVTETQYF.

This CDR3 reads CASSLSGLGAGDTEAFF. CDR3 DNA: TGTGCCAGCAGCCTCAGCGGCCTGGGGGCGGGGGACACTGAAGCTTTCTTT. The chain uses TRBV2 and TRBJ1-1; a weak D match, TRBD1 (6 bases). Germline CDR1 is SNHLY and CDR2 is FYNNEI. Trimming left V 6 bases short and J 3 bases short, with 23 bases between. The CDR3 loop spans 17 amino acids.

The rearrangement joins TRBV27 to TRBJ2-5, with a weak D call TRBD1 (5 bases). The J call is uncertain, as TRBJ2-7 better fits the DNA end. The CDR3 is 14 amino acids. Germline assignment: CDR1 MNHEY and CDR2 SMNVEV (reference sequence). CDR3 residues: CASSLYHRNYEQYF. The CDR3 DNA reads TGTGCCAGCAGTTTATACCACAGGAACTACGAGCAGTACTTC.

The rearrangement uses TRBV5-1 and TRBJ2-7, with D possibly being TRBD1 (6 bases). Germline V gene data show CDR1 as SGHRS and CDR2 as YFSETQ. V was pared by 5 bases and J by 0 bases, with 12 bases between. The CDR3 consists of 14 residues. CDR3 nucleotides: TGCGCCAGCAGGAAGACAGGAAACTCCTACGAGCAGTACTTC. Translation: CASRKTGNSYEQYF.

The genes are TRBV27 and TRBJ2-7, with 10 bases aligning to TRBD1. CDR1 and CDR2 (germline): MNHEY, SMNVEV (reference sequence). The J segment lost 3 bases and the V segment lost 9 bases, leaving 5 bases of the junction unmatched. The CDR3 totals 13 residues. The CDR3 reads CASSDRGVYEQYF. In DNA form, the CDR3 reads TGTGCCAGTTCGGACAGGGGGGTCTACGAGCAGTACTTC.

CDR3 region: CASSLDHVGGRSYNEQFF. The CDR3 coding sequence is TGTGCCAGCAGCTTAGATCATGTCGGCGGGAGATCCTACAATGAGCAGTTCTTC. The rearrangement joins TRBV7-9 to TRBJ2-1; TRBD2 aligns across 7 bases. CDR3 length equals 18 residues. V shed 1 base and J 1 base; nucleotides not matched to a gene: 10. The V gene's germline CDR1 is SEHNR and CDR2 FQNEAQ (reference sequence). Using reference TRBV7-9 and TRBJ2-1 for the parts outside the CDR3, the full variable domain is DTGVSQNPRHKITKRGQNVTFRCDPISEHNRLYWYRQTLGQGPEFLTYFQNEAQLEKSRLLSDRFSAERPKGSFSTLEIQRTEQGDSAMYLCASSLDHVGGRSYNEQFFGPGTRLTVL.

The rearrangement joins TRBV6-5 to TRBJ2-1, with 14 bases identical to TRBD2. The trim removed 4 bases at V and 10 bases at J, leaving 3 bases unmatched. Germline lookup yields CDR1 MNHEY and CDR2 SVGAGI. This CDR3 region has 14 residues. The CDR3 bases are TGTGCCAGCAGTTGGGGACTAGCGGGAGAAGAGCAGTTCTTC. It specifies CASSWGLAGEEQFF.

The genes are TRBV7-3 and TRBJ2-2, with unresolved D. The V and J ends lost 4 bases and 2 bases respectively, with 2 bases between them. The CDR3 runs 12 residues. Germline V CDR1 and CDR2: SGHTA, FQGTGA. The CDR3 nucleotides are TGTGCCAGCAGCTCAAACACCGGGGAGCTGTTTTTT. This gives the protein CASSSNTGELFF. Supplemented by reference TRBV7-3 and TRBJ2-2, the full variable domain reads GAGVSQTPSNKVTEKGKYVELRCDPISGHTALYWYRQSLGQGPEFLIYFQGTGAADDSGLPNDRFFAVRPEGSVSTLKIQRTERGDSAVYLCASSSNTGELFFGEGSRLTVL.

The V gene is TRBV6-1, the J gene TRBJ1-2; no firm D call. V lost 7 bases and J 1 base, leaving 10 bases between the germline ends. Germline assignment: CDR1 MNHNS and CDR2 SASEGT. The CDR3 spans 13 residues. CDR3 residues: CASIGVGNYGYTF. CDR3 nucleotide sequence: TGTGCCAGCATCGGGGTCGGTAACTATGGCTACACCTTC.

The CDR3 DNA sequence: TGTGCCAGCAGGTGGACACGGTTCACCGGGGAGCTGTTTTTT. This gives the protein CASRWTRFTGELFF. The chain uses TRBV27 and TRBJ2-2; D perhaps matches TRBD1 (5 bases). Germline values: CDR1 MNHEY, CDR2 SMNVEV (reference sequence). The CDR3 contains 14 residues. Trimming stripped 6 bases from V and 4 bases from J, with 12 bases between.

The CDR3 region is CASSQEGNGMQLGFF. CDR3 nucleotide sequence: TGTGCCAGCAGCCAAGAGGGGAACGGGATGCAACTGGGGTTCTTC. The chain is built from TRBV4-2 and TRBJ2-1, with D possibly matching TRBD2 (5 bases). The CDR3 is 15 amino acids. Germline V gene sequence: CDR1 LGHNA, CDR2 YNFKEQ. Trimming took 0 bases from V and 15 from J, leaving 21 bases between them.

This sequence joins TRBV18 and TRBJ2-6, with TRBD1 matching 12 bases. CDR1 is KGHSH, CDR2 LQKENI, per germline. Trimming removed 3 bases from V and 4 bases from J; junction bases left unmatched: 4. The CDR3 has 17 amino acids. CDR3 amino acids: CASSPGQGARGANVLTF. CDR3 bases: TGTGCCAGCTCACCGGGACAGGGGGCGCGCGGGGCCAACGTCCTGACTTTC.

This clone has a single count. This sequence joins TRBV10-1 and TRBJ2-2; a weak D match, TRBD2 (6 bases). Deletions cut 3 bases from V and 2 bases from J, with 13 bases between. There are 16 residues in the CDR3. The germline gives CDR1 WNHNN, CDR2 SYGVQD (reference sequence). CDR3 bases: TGCGCCAGCAGTGACGTCTGGACTACAAACACCGGGGAGCTGTTTTTT. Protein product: CASSDVWTTNTGELFF.

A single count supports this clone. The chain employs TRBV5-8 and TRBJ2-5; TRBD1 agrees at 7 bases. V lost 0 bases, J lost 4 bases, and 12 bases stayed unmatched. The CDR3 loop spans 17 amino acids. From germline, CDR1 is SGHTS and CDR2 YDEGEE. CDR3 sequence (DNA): TGTGCCAGCAGCTTGGGGTACAGGGGTGGGTTCGGAGAGACCCAGTACTTC. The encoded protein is CASSLGYRGGFGETQYF.

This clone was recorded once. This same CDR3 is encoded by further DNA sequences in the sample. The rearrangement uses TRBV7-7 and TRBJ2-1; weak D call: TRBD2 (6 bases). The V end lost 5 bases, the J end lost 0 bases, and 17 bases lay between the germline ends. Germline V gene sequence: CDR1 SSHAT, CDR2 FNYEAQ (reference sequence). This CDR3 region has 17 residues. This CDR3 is CASSIGLPSASYNEQFF. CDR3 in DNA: TGTGCCAGCAGCATAGGATTGCCTAGCGCCTCCTACAATGAGCAGTTCTTC.

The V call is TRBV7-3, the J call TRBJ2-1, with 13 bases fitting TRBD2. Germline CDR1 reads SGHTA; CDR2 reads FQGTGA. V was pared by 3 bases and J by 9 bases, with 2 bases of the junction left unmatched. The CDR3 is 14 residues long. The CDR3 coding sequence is TGTGCCAGCAGCTTGGGACTAGCGGGAACTGAGCAGTTCTTC. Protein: CASSLGLAGTEQFF.

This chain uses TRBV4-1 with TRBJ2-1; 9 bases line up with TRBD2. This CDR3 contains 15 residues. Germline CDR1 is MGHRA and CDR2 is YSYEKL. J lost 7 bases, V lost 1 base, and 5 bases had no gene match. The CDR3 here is CASSQGAGGPNEQFF. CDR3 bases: TGCGCCAGCAGCCAAGGGGCGGGAGGGCCGAATGAGCAGTTCTTC.

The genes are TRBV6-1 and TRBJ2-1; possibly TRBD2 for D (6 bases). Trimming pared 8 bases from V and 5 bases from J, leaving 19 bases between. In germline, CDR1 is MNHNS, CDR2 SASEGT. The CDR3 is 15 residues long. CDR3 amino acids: CASHTGGSLNNEQFF. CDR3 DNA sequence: TGTGCCAGCCATACTGGGGGGAGCCTCAACAATGAGCAGTTCTTC.

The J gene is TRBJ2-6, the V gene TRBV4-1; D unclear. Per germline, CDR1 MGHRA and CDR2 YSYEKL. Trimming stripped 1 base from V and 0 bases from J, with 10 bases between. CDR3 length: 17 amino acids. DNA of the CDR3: TGCGCCAGCAGCCAAGGAATCGGGTCCTCTGGGGCCAACGTCCTGACTTTC. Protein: CASSQGIGSSGANVLTF.

Here the CDR3 DNA reads TGCGCCAGCAGACTAGACAGGGGCGGCGGGGAGCTGTTTTTT. Residues: CASRLDRGGGELFF. The chain joins TRBV10-2 to TRBJ2-2, with 8 positions matching TRBD1. V lost 6 bases and J lost 7; bases outside the gene matches: 7. The germline V gene has CDR1 WSHSY and CDR2 SAAADI. The CDR3 contains 14 residues.